One and the same sample provided the 19 T cell receptor beta chains below, sequenced in a study of tumor-infiltrating lymphocytes in primary liver carcinoma. Unsorted whole blood yielded blood RNA, and germline DNA was extracted as well. From roughly 0.5 ug total RNA, TCR beta cDNA was generated with a primer in the constant region. Generation of the TCR beta libraries relied on three nested multiplex PCR rounds using slightly modified ARM-PCR. TRBV1-TRBV30 forward and Cbeta reverse primers drove the first two approximately 11-cycle rounds. From the multiplex PCR reads, TCRdb called clonotypes with MiXCR, one entry per CDR3 protein. The data show 250,000 to 350,000 distinct CDR3 sequences, approximately 58% seen once. The material sequenced was peripheral blood. The source of these receptors is a woman in her thirties with primary liver carcinoma and hepatitis B virus infection.

This clonotype was counted between two and nine times. The chain recombines TRBV28 with TRBJ2-7; no reliable D call. The germline V gene encodes CDR1 MDHEN and CDR2 SYDVKM. CDR3 size: 13 residues. V lost 7 bases to trimming and J lost 2 bases, with 12 bases between them. The CDR3 coding sequence is TGTGCCAGCAAGTTCGACGTAGCCTACGAGCAGTACTTC. Translation gives CASKFDVAYEQYF.

Concerning this clonotype itself: One junction end disagrees with the germline gene, perhaps due to a read error. The chain links TRBV6-2 or TRBV6-3 to TRBJ2-6; TRBD1 is a possible D gene (5 bases). This CDR3 has 18 residues. The germline CDR1 and CDR2 sequences are MNHEY and SVGEGT. CDR3 amino acids: CASSYFGQGHSGTNVLTF. The CDR3 DNA is TGTGCCAGCAGTTACTTCGGGCAGGGTCACTCTGGGACCAACGTCCTGACTTTC.

This clonotype was detected a few times. This rearrangement joins TRBV6-5 to TRBJ2-1, with 12 nucleotides matching TRBD2. Unmatched junction bases numbered 6, after V lost 2 bases and J lost 7 bases. The length of the CDR3 is 16 residues. The germline gives CDR1 MNHEY, CDR2 SVGAGI. Here the CDR3 reads CASSYELAGGKNEQFF. The CDR3 nucleotides read TGTGCCAGCAGTTACGAACTAGCGGGAGGAAAGAATGAGCAGTTCTTC.

The chain has TRBV12-3 or TRBV12-4 and TRBJ2-3, with 8 bases lining up with TRBD1. The CDR3 loop spans 13 amino acids. Trimming took 8 bases from V and 4 from J; bases not matched to a gene: 5. CDR3 residues: CASRAGGSDTQYF. CDR3 coding DNA: TGTGCCAGCCGGGCAGGGGGCTCAGATACGCAGTATTTT.

Remarks on this clonotype: A read error may account for a junction end that differs from germline. The V gene is TRBV11-2, the J gene TRBJ2-1; no reliable D call. The CDR3 spans 16 residues. Germline CDR1 is SGHAT and CDR2 is FQNNGV. The CDR3 DNA reads as TGTGCCAACAGCTTTCATGGCTACTCCTCCTACAATGAGCGGTTCTTC. It yields the protein CANSFHGYSSYNERFF.

The V gene is TRBV20-1, the J gene TRBJ2-7, with no clear D. This CDR3 is 14 amino acids long. V was trimmed by 1 base and J by 3 bases, leaving 13 bases between them. Germline V gives CDR1 DFQATT, CDR2 SNEGSKA (reference sequence). The CDR3 nucleotides are TGCAGTGCTAGAGTCGAACAGATCAACTACGAGCAGTACTTC. This sequence encodes CSARVEQINYEQYF.

In this sample, this clonotype turned up once. The chain combines TRBV28 with TRBJ2-7; D is ambiguous. CDR1 and CDR2 from the germline V gene are MDHEN and SYDVKM. CDR3 length: 12 amino acids. Trimming stripped 4 bases from V and 2 bases from J, with 6 bases between. CDR3 region: CASSSLTYEQYF. Written as DNA, the CDR3 is TGTGCCAGCAGTTCCTTAACCTACGAGCAGTACTTC.

This clonotype appeared a few times. The CDR3 carries no conserved terminal phenylalanine or tryptophan, so it likely arises from a read error. V usage is TRBV29-1 and J usage is TRBJ2-7; 7 positions match TRBD1. J gave up 4 bases and V 5 bases, and 8 bases lay outside the gene matches. Germline loops: CDR1 SQVTM, CDR2 ANQGSEA. The CDR3 consists of 13 residues. The DNA for the CDR3 is TGCAGCGTTCGCGGACAGGTCACGTACGAGCAGTACATC. Protein: CSVRGQVTYEQYI.

The V call is TRBV5-8, the J call TRBJ1-5; weak D call: TRBD1 (5 bases). The V gene lost 4 bases and the J gene lost 3 bases, with 11 bases spanning the gap. The CDR3 spans 14 residues. Germline-derived CDR1 and CDR2 are SGHTS and YDEGEE. DNA for the CDR3: TGTGCCAGCAGCGCCAGGGCTTTCAATCAGCCCCAGCATTTT. Translating it yields CASSARAFNQPQHF.

This clonotype has only a few counts. V usage is TRBV5-1 and J usage is TRBJ2-3; TRBD2 is a possible D gene (6 bases). This CDR3 is built from 16 residues. The V end lost 0 bases, the J end lost 7 bases, and 18 bases lay between the germline ends. Germline V CDR1 and CDR2: SGHRS, YFSETQ. DNA of the CDR3: TGCGCCAGCAGCTTGGGGTCGGGGGACCTGTCCAATACGCAGTATTTT. Amino acid sequence: CASSLGSGDLSNTQYF.

This clonotype has a handful of counts. The V gene is TRBV6-6, the J gene TRBJ2-1; 9 bases are shared with TRBD2. This CDR3 is 14 amino acids long. Germline CDR1 and CDR2: MNHNY and SVGAGI (reference sequence). The V and J ends lost 2 bases and 9 bases, in that order; junction bases with no gene match: 5. The CDR3: CASSYGTSFGEQFF. The CDR3 DNA reads as TGTGCCAGCAGTTACGGGACTAGCTTTGGTGAGCAGTTCTTC.

The chain employs TRBV29-1 and TRBJ1-1; possible D gene TRBD1, 6 bases. Germline CDR1 SQVTM, CDR2 ANQGSEA. This CDR3 contains 13 residues. Trimming pared 7 bases from V and 6 bases from J, leaving 18 bases between. The chain's CDR3 is CSGKQGIRAEAFF. For the CDR3, the DNA is TGCAGCGGTAAACAGGGTATCCGAGCTGAAGCTTTCTTT.

A remark on this clonotype: With a much larger clone just one base away, this may be a read error. The V and J genes are TRBV29-1 and TRBJ2-1, with 8 bases lining up with TRBD1. CDR3 length: 13 amino acids. The V gene end was trimmed by 5 bases and the J gene end by 6 bases; junction bases not matched to a gene: 6. Looked up from germline, CDR1 is SQVTM and CDR2 is ANQGSEA. The CDR3 DNA follows: TGCAGCGTTCTGTGGGACAGGACCAATGAGCAGTTCTTC. Its translation: CSVLWDRTNEQFF.

This clonotype was counted ten times or more. The rearrangement uses TRBV6-6 and TRBJ2-2; D possibly uses TRBD1 or TRBD2 (6 bases each). This CDR3 is 14 amino acids long. The germline V gene has CDR1 MNHNY and CDR2 SVGAGI (reference sequence). The V end was cut by 7 bases, the J end by 5 bases, with 14 bases between. The CDR3 nucleotides are TGTGCCAGCAAGGCCGGGGGCGAAACCGGGGAGCTGTTTTTT. Encoded protein: CASKAGGETGELFF.

The chain combines TRBV7-9 with TRBJ1-1; D perhaps matches TRBD1 (6 bases). Trimming took 2 bases from V and 5 from J, leaving 15 bases between them. The germline gives CDR1 SEHNR, CDR2 FQNEAQ (reference sequence). The CDR3 covers 15 residues. The CDR3 reads CASSLIRGRGTEAFF. The CDR3, as DNA: TGTGCCAGCAGCTTAATTCGGGGGCGAGGGACTGAAGCTTTCTTT.

J is TRBJ2-2 and V is TRBV12-3 or TRBV12-4; 9 positions match TRBD1. Trimming removed 9 bases from V and 8 bases from J; junction bases left unmatched: 13. There are 15 residues in the CDR3. CDR3 nucleotides: TGTGCCAGTATGCCACAGGGGGCGGGAATAGGGGAGCTGTTTTTT. Its protein product is CASMPQGAGIGELFF.

With regard to this clonotype: One end of the junction fails to match germline, which may point to a read error. The J gene is TRBJ2-7, the V gene TRBV13; D uncertain. CDR3 length equals 12 residues. Germline V gives CDR1 PRHDT, CDR2 FYEKMQ (reference sequence). The CDR3 DNA follows: TGTGACAGCAGCTCCCCTCTTAGCACCCAGTACTTC. This codes for CDSSSPLSTQYF.

As concerns this clonotype: A read error may account for a junction end that differs from germline. The rearrangement links TRBV29-1 to TRBJ1-4, with D possibly being TRBD1 (6 bases). Germline assignment: CDR1 SQVTM and CDR2 ANQGSEA. The CDR3 extends over 13 amino acids. CDR3 nucleotides: TGCAGCATTGAAGAAGGGGGGGATGAAAAACTGTTTTTT. Residues: CSIEEGGDEKLFF.

As for this clonotype: A much larger clone sits a single nucleotide away, making a read error possible. The V gene is TRBV4-2, the J gene TRBJ2-5; D is unclear. The CDR3 extends over 15 amino acids. CDR1 LGHNA and CDR2 YNFKEQ come from the germline V gene. The CDR3 nucleotides read TGTGCCAGCAGCCAGTACCAGGCAGGCCAAGCGACCCAGTACTTC. Amino acid sequence: CASSQYQAGQATQYF.